This T cell receptor beta chain was captured in a study of T cell responses to AZD1222 COVID-19 vaccine. Study-level points and caveats: Clonal diversity may have been underestimated in mostly white British donors.

TCRdb's table, derived via immunoSEQ multiplex PCR, lists solely in-frame clones and lacks some. The repertoire includes approximately 100,000 clones, about 87% of them detected once, and about 12% sits in the top ten. Remarks on this clone: The antigen is not known.

Trimming stripped 2 bases from V and 4 bases from J, with 10 bases between. CDR1 KGHSH and CDR2 LQKENI come from the germline V gene. CDR3 length: 14 residues. The rearrangement links TRBV18 to TRBJ2-3; D gene ambiguous. This specimen consisted of peripheral blood, obtained on day 0 of AZD1222 vaccination. The sequence was obtained from an adult in good health. CDR3 in DNA: TGTGCCAGCTCACCAAACCCTTCGGCAGATACGCAGTATTTT. Translating it yields CASSPNPSADTQYF.